These T cell receptor beta chains were read from a single sample in a study of cytomegalovirus exposure and HLA in healthy donors. The repertoire was sequenced with immunoSEQ multiplex PCR; TCRdb's copy has only in-frame clones and lacks some. Altogether 150,000 to 180,000 clones are present, around 88% being singletons, with the ten largest covering about a fifth. Sequenced material: PBMCs. The receptors here all came from a man younger than 35 in good health and CMV-seropositive. Both conserved end residues are part of each CDR3.

j_call v_call cdr3_aa
TRBJ1-2 TRBV30 CAWRITRTGGDGYTF
TRBJ1-1 TRBV19 CASQSDRGEAFF
TRBJ1-1 TRBV19 CASSMRWLGVAFF
TRBJ1-4 TRBV9 CASSAGHRDRTEKLFF
TRBJ2-5 TRBV5-4 CASSFRQGRETQYF
TRBJ1-2 TRBV11-2 CASSYRNYGYTF
TRBJ2-7 TRBV2 CASSEQGESYEQYF
TRBJ1-1 TRBV7-2 CASSAGGRTEAFF
TRBJ2-3 TRBV18 CASSPPAGTDTQYF
TRBJ1-2 TRBV6-5 CASSLGGYGYTF
TRBJ2-1 TRBV4-3 CASSQDGSGGAWDEQFF
TRBJ2-7 TRBV13 CASSLSAGQGYEQYF
TRBJ2-3 TRBV6-6 CASSYGASATDTQYF
TRBJ1-2 TRBV27 CASTSGQGLDGYTF
TRBJ2-5 TRBV20-1 CSARARETQYF
TRBJ2-3 TRBV7-7 CASSSTGFTDTQYF
TRBJ2-7 TRBV18 CASSSQGSPYEQYF
TRBJ2-4 TRBV5-6 CASSLGQGLLAKNIQYF
TRBJ2-2 TRBV7-9 CASSSPGVRTGELFF
TRBJ2-7 TRBV5-6 CASSFSGMDEQYF
TRBJ1-2 TRBV27 CASRKQGGWWGYTF
TRBJ1-6 TRBV7-9 CASSLGTGSAPLHF
TRBJ1-1 TRBV6-1 CASTPGGNTEAFF
TRBJ2-7 TRBV6-5 CASRHLGEQYF
TRBJ2-1 TRBV19 CASSRTDLSSYNEQFF
TRBJ1-2 TRBV5-1 CASSMGQGDGYTF
TRBJ2-7 TRBV14 CASSHRGLVYEQYF
TRBJ2-3 TRBV29-1 CSVRGSGSADTQYF
TRBJ1-1 TRBV6-5 CASREGAANTEAFF
TRBJ2-1 TRBV4-1 CASSQDVLSYNEQFF
TRBJ2-7 TRBV27 CASSLRSGAYEQYF
TRBJ2-5 TRBV7-7 CASSLDRETQYF
TRBJ2-2 TRBV5-4 CASSLHGTGELFF
TRBJ1-2 TRBV5-6 CASSSTGQGHGYTF
TRBJ2-7 TRBV5-4 CASSPRDRVYEQYF
TRBJ1-4 TRBV27 CASSLLGAGATNEKLFF
TRBJ2-1 TRBV10-3 CAIRDRVGDEQFF
TRBJ2-7 TRBV5-3 CARNPRLEFTYEQYF
TRBJ2-2 TRBV11-1 CASSLTSGGGELFF
TRBJ1-5 TRBV6-5 CASSYSPLGNQPQHF
TRBJ2-5 TRBV7-2 CASSLTYQETQYF
TRBJ1-1 TRBV5-1 CASSRPRDRNTEAFF